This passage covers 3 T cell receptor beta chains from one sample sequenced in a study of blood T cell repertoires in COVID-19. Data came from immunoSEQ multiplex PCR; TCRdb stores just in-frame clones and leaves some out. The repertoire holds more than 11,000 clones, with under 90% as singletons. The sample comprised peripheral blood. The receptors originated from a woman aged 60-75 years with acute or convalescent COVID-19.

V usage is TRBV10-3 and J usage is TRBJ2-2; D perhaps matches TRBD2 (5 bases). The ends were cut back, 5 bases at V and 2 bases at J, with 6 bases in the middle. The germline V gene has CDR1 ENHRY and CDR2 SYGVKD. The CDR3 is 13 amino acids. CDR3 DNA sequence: TGTGCCATCAGTAGCGGAAACACCGGGGAGCTGTTTTTT. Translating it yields CAISSGNTGELFF.

The CDR3 loop reads CASSYNSGGLPDTQYF. DNA for the CDR3: TGTGCCAGCTCGTACAACAGCGGGGGGCTCCCGGATACGCAGTATTTT. The V and J genes are TRBV18 and TRBJ2-3; 9 bases line up with TRBD2. The CDR3 is 16 residues long. CDR1 and CDR2 (germline): KGHSH, LQKENI. Germline trimming cut 6 bases from V and 6 bases from J; bases unmatched to any gene: 13.

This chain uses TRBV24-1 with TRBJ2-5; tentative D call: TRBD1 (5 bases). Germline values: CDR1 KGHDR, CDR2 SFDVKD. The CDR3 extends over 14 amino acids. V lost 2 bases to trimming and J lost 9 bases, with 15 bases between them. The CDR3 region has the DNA TGTGCCACCAGTGATTACTCACAGGTGAAGGCCCAGTACTTC. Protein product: CATSDYSQVKAQYF.